Below, 17 T cell receptor beta chains from the same sample are listed, as sequenced in a study of neoadjuvant anti-PD-1 for oral cavity cancer. Repertoires were generated with immunoSEQ multiplex PCR, while TCRdb's copy carries only in-frame clones and drops some. The sample lists about 16,000 clones, 55% to 70% occurring once. The source material was PBMCs, sampled before nivolumab (anti-PD-1) treatment. The receptors were gathered from a person between 35 and 79 years old with oral cavity squamous cell carcinoma.

This rearrangement joins TRBV7-8 to TRBJ1-4; D unclear. Germline CDR1 reads SGHVS; CDR2 reads FQNEAQ. CDR3 length: 14 residues. Trimming cost V 3 bases and J 7 bases, with 12 bases left between them. The CDR3 sequence is CASSFSARSEKLFF. The CDR3, as DNA: TGTGCCAGCAGCTTCTCGGCGAGGAGTGAAAAACTGTTTTTT.

The chain couples TRBV6-6 to TRBJ2-1; D is unclear. Germline loops: CDR1 MNHNY, CDR2 SVGAGI (reference sequence). The CDR3 is 15 residues long. Trimming pared 2 bases from V and 0 bases from J, leaving 8 bases between. The CDR3 bases are TGTGCCAGCAGTTACCTCGAACCCTCCTACAATGAGCAGTTCTTC. Amino acid sequence: CASSYLEPSYNEQFF.

CDR3 sequence (DNA): TGTGCCAGCATTCGGGGGGAAACTGAAGCTTTCTTT. Protein: CASIRGETEAFF. The J gene is TRBJ1-1, the V gene TRBV27; a weak D match, TRBD1 (5 bases). The V gene's germline CDR1 is MNHEY and CDR2 SMNVEV (reference sequence). This CDR3 is built from 12 residues. V lost 7 bases and J lost 5, with 11 bases in between.

This sequence joins TRBV6-5 and TRBJ1-5; unclear D gene. Per germline, CDR1 MNHEY and CDR2 SVGAGI. This CDR3 is 14 amino acids long. Trimming took 4 bases from V and 0 from J, leaving 7 bases between them. The CDR3 nucleotides read TGTGCCAGCAGTTTACGGGATAGCAATCAGCCCCAGCATTTT. Protein sequence: CASSLRDSNQPQHF.

V and J are TRBV7-3 and TRBJ2-3; 7 nucleotides align to TRBD1. Germline CDR1 reads SGHTA; CDR2 reads FQGTGA. After removal of 5 bases from V and 5 bases from J, the junction contained 10 bases not matched to a gene. This CDR3 comprises 15 residues. CDR3 protein: CASSRDSLPGDTQYF. CDR3 DNA: TGTGCCAGCAGCCGGGACAGCCTCCCAGGAGATACGCAGTATTTT.

This clone was observed a handful of times. The V call is TRBV19, the J call TRBJ1-1; D not certain. The germline gives CDR1 LNHDA, CDR2 SQIVND (reference sequence). The CDR3 length is 11 residues. Deletions cut 5 bases from V and 8 bases from J, with 9 bases between. This chain's CDR3 is CASSGRREAFF. DNA for the CDR3: TGTGCCAGTAGTGGCCGGCGCGAAGCTTTCTTT.

The chain is built from TRBV7-8 and TRBJ2-7, with D possibly TRBD2 on 5 matching bases. The CDR3 loop spans 16 amino acids. V was shortened by 5 bases and J by 0 bases, with 17 bases between the two germline ends. Germline V gene sequence: CDR1 SGHVS, CDR2 FQNEAQ. The CDR3 reads CASSPSLGADSYEQYF. The CDR3 DNA follows: TGTGCCAGCAGCCCCTCCCTGGGAGCGGACTCCTACGAGCAGTACTTC.

For the CDR3, the DNA is TGTGCCAGCAGTGAGGGGGCAGGGGGCAGGAATGAGCAGTTCTTC. Translating gives CASSEGAGGRNEQFF. The rearrangement joins TRBV6-1 to TRBJ2-1; 8 positions match TRBD1. Trimming at V came to 3 bases and at J to 7 bases, leaving 8 bases not matched to a gene. CDR3 length: 15 amino acids. Germline V gene sequence: CDR1 MNHNS, CDR2 SASEGT.

V is TRBV30 and J is TRBJ1-3, with TRBD1 matching 7 bases. This CDR3 contains 14 residues. CDR1 is GTSNPN and CDR2 is SVGIG in the germline V gene (reference sequence). Trimming cost V 3 bases and J 1 base; bases outside gene matches: 3. CDR3 DNA: TGTGCCTGGAGAAAACAGGGGTCTGGAAACACCATATATTTT. It is translated as CAWRKQGSGNTIYF.

The chain links TRBV5-1 to TRBJ2-3; D is perhaps TRBD1 (6 bases). CDR1 is SGHRS, CDR2 YFSETQ, per germline. The CDR3 has 16 residues. Between the trimmed V and J ends, which lost 4 bases and 3 bases, there was a span of 18 bases. The chain's CDR3 is CASSLKTGLVTDTQYF. CDR3 DNA: TGCGCCAGCAGCCTGAAGACAGGCCTCGTGACAGATACGCAGTATTTT.

The chain employs TRBV11-3 and TRBJ2-1, with D tentatively TRBD2 (7 bases). Germline CDR1 SGHNT, CDR2 YENEEA. V was pared by 5 bases and J by 7 bases, with 18 bases between. CDR3 size: 15 residues. Here the CDR3 DNA reads TGTGCCAGCAGCGTCCGGGGGGCCCGAACAAATGAGCAGTTCTTC. Translated: CASSVRGARTNEQFF. Looking up the rest from reference TRBV11-3 and TRBJ2-1 gives the full variable domain: EAGVVQSPRYKIIEKKQPVAFWCNPISGHNTLYWYLQNLGQGPELLIRYENEEAVDDSQLPKDRFSAERLKGVDSTLKIQPAELGDSAVYLCASSVRGARTNEQFFGPGTRLTVL.

The V and J genes are TRBV27 and TRBJ2-7, with 9 bases that match TRBD2. The germline V gene has CDR1 MNHEY and CDR2 SMNVEV (reference sequence). This CDR3 region has 16 residues. Unmatched junction bases numbered 12, after V lost 6 bases and J lost 3 bases. CDR3 in amino acids: CASSPKAGGTVYEQYF. The DNA of the CDR3 is TGTGCCAGCAGCCCCAAAGCGGGAGGAACTGTCTACGAGCAGTACTTC.

The gene calls are TRBV30 and TRBJ2-5, with TRBD2 identical over 7 bases. V lost 3 bases and J lost 11; bases outside the gene matches: 6. Germline CDR1 GTSNPN, CDR2 SVGIG (reference sequence). This CDR3 contains 11 residues. For the CDR3, the DNA is TGTGCCTGGAGCCTAAGCGGGGAACAGTACTTC. Its protein product is CAWSLSGEQYF.

The chain couples TRBV5-1 to TRBJ1-3; D may be TRBD1 (5 bases). Germline values: CDR1 SGHRS, CDR2 YFSETQ. Trimming stripped 0 bases from V and 2 bases from J, with 12 bases between. The CDR3 consists of 16 residues. The CDR3 DNA sequence: TGCGCCAGCAGCTTGGAAGGGGACGCGGCTGGAAACACCATATATTTT. Translated, it gives CASSLEGDAAGNTIYF.

The J gene is TRBJ1-2, the V gene TRBV27; D is unresolved. CDR1 is MNHEY, CDR2 SMNVEV, per germline (reference sequence). Trimming stripped 2 bases from V and 6 bases from J, with 7 bases between. The CDR3 runs 12 residues. The CDR3: CASSLGGHGYTF. CDR3 nucleotides: TGTGCCAGCAGTTTAGGCGGCCATGGCTACACCTTC.

The J gene is TRBJ1-4, the V gene TRBV10-2; D uncertain. Trimming left V 2 bases short and J 8 bases short, with 9 bases between. Germline CDR1 reads WSHSY; CDR2 reads SAAADI. CDR3 length equals 13 residues. The CDR3 is CASSEGAGEKLFF. The CDR3 DNA sequence: TGCGCCAGCAGTGAGGGTGCGGGAGAAAAACTGTTTTTT.

This clone was detected only a few times. The chain combines TRBV7-9 with TRBJ2-7, with no clear D. This CDR3 has 12 residues. Germline CDR1 reads SEHNR; CDR2 reads FQNEAQ (reference sequence). Trimming left V 5 bases short and J 4 bases short, with 9 bases between. As DNA, the CDR3 is TGTGCCAGCAGCCCTTTAAGTTACGAGCAGTACTTC. It codes for CASSPLSYEQYF.